This TCR beta chain is from a study of blood T cell repertoires in COVID-19. The wider study: COVID-19 samples, acute and convalescent, were from the United States, Italy and Spain. In each case, the material was cDNA or gDNA derived from T cells, B-cell-depleted T cells, or PBMCs.

Repertoires were generated with immunoSEQ multiplex PCR, while TCRdb's copy carries only in-frame clones and drops some. The data show about 38,000 clones, about 85% seen once. Seattle researchers signed up patients amid active infection and tracked them longitudinally. In germline, CDR1 is MGHDK, CDR2 SYGVNS. V was trimmed by 2 bases and J by 6 bases, leaving 7 bases between them. The CDR3 spans 13 residues. The rearrangement uses TRBV25-1 and TRBJ2-2, with D unresolved. The TCR was taken from a man aged 55 to 70 with COVID-19, enrolled during active disease. Input material: peripheral blood. Here the CDR3 reads CASSEIEPGELFF. CDR3 sequence (DNA): TGTGCCAGCAGTGAAATAGAACCCGGGGAGCTGTTTTTT.